These 17 T cell receptor beta chains were sequenced from one sample in a study of blood T cell repertoires in COVID-19. TCRdb's copy holds only in-frame clones and misses some; the assay was immunoSEQ multiplex PCR. The table has 80,000 to 90,000 clones, 87% seen once; the top ten hold roughly 5.7%. The material sequenced was peripheral blood. The origin of the receptors is a man aged 60-69 years with acute or convalescent COVID-19.

The rearrangement joins TRBV27 to TRBJ2-2; TRBD1 might be the D (6 bases). V was shortened by 3 bases and J by 2 bases, with 10 bases between the two germline ends. Germline V gene lookup returns CDR1 MNHEY and CDR2 SMNVEV (reference sequence). CDR3 length: 15 residues. The CDR3 spells CASSLRTVNTGELFF. CDR3 DNA: TGTGCCAGCAGTTTGCGGACAGTTAACACCGGGGAGCTGTTTTTT.

This chain uses TRBV29-1 with TRBJ1-2, with TRBD1 identical over 8 bases. This CDR3 contains 14 residues. Trimming removed 1 base from V and 4 bases from J; junction bases left unmatched: 5. Per the germline V gene, CDR1 is SQVTM and CDR2 is ANQGSEA. The CDR3 DNA reads as TGCAGCGTTGAAGCTACGACAGGGGTCTATGGCTACACCTTC. This sequence encodes CSVEATTGVYGYTF. The full variable domain, its missing parts supplied by reference TRBV29-1 and TRBJ1-2, is SAVISQKPSRDICQRGTSLTIQCQVDSQVTMMFWYRQQPGQSLTLIATANQGSEATYESGFVIDKFPISRPNLTFSTLTVSNMSPEDSSIYLCSVEATTGVYGYTFGSGTRLTVV.

The gene calls are TRBV5-4 and TRBJ1-1; D possibly corresponds to TRBD1 (5 bases). V lost 4 bases to trimming and J lost 1 base, with 11 bases between them. This CDR3 region has 14 residues. Germline V CDR1 and CDR2: SGHNT, YYREEE (reference sequence). The CDR3 DNA reads TGTGCCAGCAGCCTTAAAGGGGCGAACACTGAAGCTTTCTTT. Amino acids: CASSLKGANTEAFF. Full variable domain (outside the CDR3, taken from reference TRBV5-4 and TRBJ1-1): ETGVTQSPTHLIKTRGQQVTLRCSSQSGHNTVSWYQQALGQGPQFIFQYYREEENGRGNFPPRFSGLQFPNYSSELNVNALELDDSALYLCASSLKGANTEAFFGQGTRLTVV.

The J gene is TRBJ1-5, the V gene TRBV19; 7 bases line up with TRBD1. Losses at the gene ends were 4 bases for V and 0 bases for J; bases not matched to a gene: 3. The CDR3 spans 15 residues. Germline V lookup: CDR1 LNHDA, CDR2 SQIVND (reference sequence). Here the CDR3 DNA reads TGTGCCAGTAGTACGACAGGGAATAGCAATCAGCCCCAGCATTTT. It translates to CASSTTGNSNQPQHF.

V is TRBV6-2 or TRBV6-3 and J is TRBJ1-1; D unclear. The length of the CDR3 is 14 residues. Trimming cost V 1 base and J 1 base, with 7 bases left between them. Germline V gene lookup returns CDR1 MNHEY and CDR2 SVGEGT. The CDR3, as DNA: TGTGCCAGCAGTTACTGGGGAGCGAACACTGAAGCTTTCTTT. Translated, it gives CASSYWGANTEAFF.

The chain has TRBV19 and TRBJ1-3, with D uncertain. Germline assignment: CDR1 LNHDA and CDR2 SQIVND (reference sequence). The CDR3 has 16 residues. Trimming took 5 bases from V and 0 from J, leaving 14 bases between them. Written as DNA, the CDR3 is TGTGCCAGTAGTTTTCGCGGGCCCTTCTCTGGAAACACCATATATTTT. It translates to CASSFRGPFSGNTIYF.

The gene calls are TRBV27 and TRBJ1-1, with 7 bases that match TRBD1. Germline CDR1 MNHEY, CDR2 SMNVEV (reference sequence). With V trimmed by 7 bases and J by 1 base, 6 bases remained unmatched. There are 14 residues in the CDR3. The CDR3 bases are TGTGCCAGCAATAGGGGGCGACAGAACACTGAAGCTTTCTTT. It yields the protein CASNRGRQNTEAFF.

J is TRBJ2-7 and V is TRBV4-2, with D possibly matching TRBD1 (6 bases). The CDR3 spans 13 residues. V dropped 0 bases and J dropped 3 bases, with 6 bases sitting between them. CDR1 LGHNA and CDR2 YNFKEQ come from the germline V gene. CDR3 in amino acids: CASSQDRGYEQYF. DNA of the CDR3: TGTGCCAGCAGCCAAGACAGGGGCTACGAGCAGTACTTC.

This chain links TRBV19 with TRBJ1-6; 10 bases map to TRBD1. This CDR3 region has 19 residues. The V and J ends lost 6 bases and 0 bases, in that order; junction bases with no gene match: 11. Germline CDR1 LNHDA, CDR2 SQIVND (reference sequence). The CDR3 protein is CASRDRDRGPSSYNSPLHF. The CDR3 DNA reads as TGTGCCAGTAGAGACCGGGACAGGGGACCAAGCTCCTATAATTCACCCCTCCACTTT.

The gene calls are TRBV5-6 and TRBJ2-2; tentative D call: TRBD1 (5 bases). CDR1 and CDR2 (germline): SGHDT, YYEEEE. V lost 1 base to trimming and J lost 6 bases, with 7 bases between them. CDR3 length: 13 residues. The CDR3 protein is CASSLSRAGELFF. Written as DNA, the CDR3 is TGTGCCAGCAGCTTGAGCAGGGCCGGGGAGCTGTTTTTT.

The rearrangement links TRBV7-7 to TRBJ2-2, with D maybe TRBD1 (5 bases). CDR1 is SSHAT and CDR2 is FNYEAQ in the germline V gene (reference sequence). The V end was cut by 5 bases, the J end by 4 bases, with 20 bases between. This CDR3 is 17 amino acids long. CDR3 sequence (DNA): TGTGCCAGCAGCCCTTCTAATAGGGGTAGGGCCACCGGGGAGCTGTTTTTT. Its translation: CASSPSNRGRATGELFF.

The chain is built from TRBV9 and TRBJ1-5; 7 positions agree with TRBD1. The V gene's germline CDR1 is SGDLS and CDR2 YYNGEE. The CDR3 extends over 15 amino acids. V trimming: 3 bases; J trimming: 1 base; junction bases outside the gene matches: 4. The CDR3 sequence is CASSEGQASNQPQHF. CDR3 bases: TGTGCCAGCAGCGAAGGACAGGCGAGCAATCAGCCCCAGCATTTT.

The rearrangement links TRBV30 to TRBJ1-5, with D possibly TRBD1 on 6 matching bases. Germline V gene sequence: CDR1 GTSNPN, CDR2 SVGIG (reference sequence). This CDR3 comprises 13 residues. The V and J ends lost 1 base and 6 bases respectively, with 10 bases between them. The CDR3 protein is CAWSGGGGQPQHF. CDR3 sequence (DNA): TGTGCCTGGAGTGGAGGGGGTGGTCAGCCCCAGCATTTT.

This clone was counted only a few times. The rearrangement links TRBV15 to TRBJ1-3; 10 bases are a match to TRBD1. The CDR3 loop spans 14 amino acids. J gave up 4 bases and V 5 bases, and 2 bases lay outside the gene matches. Germline V gives CDR1 LNHNV, CDR2 YYDKDF (reference sequence). The CDR3 spells CATSDRGPGNTIYF. The CDR3 DNA follows: TGTGCCACCAGCGACAGGGGGCCCGGAAACACCATATATTTT.

This clone was seen more than once but under ten times. The rearrangement uses TRBV10-3 and TRBJ1-1, with 9 bases aligning to TRBD1. CDR3 length: 13 amino acids. Per germline, CDR1 ENHRY and CDR2 SYGVKD. J gave up 6 bases and V 6 bases, and 5 bases lay outside the gene matches. CDR3 in DNA: TGTGCCATCAGAGGGACAGGGTCTCCTGAAGCTTTCTTT. Its translation: CAIRGTGSPEAFF.

This sequence joins TRBV20-1 and TRBJ2-2; D gene uncertain. The germline V gene has CDR1 DFQATT and CDR2 SNEGSKA (reference sequence). Trimming pared 3 bases from V and 7 bases from J, leaving 9 bases between. The CDR3 has 12 amino acids. CDR3 DNA: TGCAGTGCTAGTGTGGGCCTCGGGGAGCTGTTTTTT. As protein: CSASVGLGELFF.

The rearrangement links TRBV19 to TRBJ1-1, with TRBD1 matching over 10 bases. The CDR3 length is 15 residues. Looked up from germline, CDR1 is LNHDA and CDR2 is SQIVND (reference sequence). Germline trimming cut 3 bases from V and 1 base from J; bases unmatched to any gene: 2. CDR3 in amino acids: CASSIRDRGNTEAFF. CDR3 DNA sequence: TGTGCCAGTAGTATTCGGGACAGGGGGAACACTGAAGCTTTCTTT.